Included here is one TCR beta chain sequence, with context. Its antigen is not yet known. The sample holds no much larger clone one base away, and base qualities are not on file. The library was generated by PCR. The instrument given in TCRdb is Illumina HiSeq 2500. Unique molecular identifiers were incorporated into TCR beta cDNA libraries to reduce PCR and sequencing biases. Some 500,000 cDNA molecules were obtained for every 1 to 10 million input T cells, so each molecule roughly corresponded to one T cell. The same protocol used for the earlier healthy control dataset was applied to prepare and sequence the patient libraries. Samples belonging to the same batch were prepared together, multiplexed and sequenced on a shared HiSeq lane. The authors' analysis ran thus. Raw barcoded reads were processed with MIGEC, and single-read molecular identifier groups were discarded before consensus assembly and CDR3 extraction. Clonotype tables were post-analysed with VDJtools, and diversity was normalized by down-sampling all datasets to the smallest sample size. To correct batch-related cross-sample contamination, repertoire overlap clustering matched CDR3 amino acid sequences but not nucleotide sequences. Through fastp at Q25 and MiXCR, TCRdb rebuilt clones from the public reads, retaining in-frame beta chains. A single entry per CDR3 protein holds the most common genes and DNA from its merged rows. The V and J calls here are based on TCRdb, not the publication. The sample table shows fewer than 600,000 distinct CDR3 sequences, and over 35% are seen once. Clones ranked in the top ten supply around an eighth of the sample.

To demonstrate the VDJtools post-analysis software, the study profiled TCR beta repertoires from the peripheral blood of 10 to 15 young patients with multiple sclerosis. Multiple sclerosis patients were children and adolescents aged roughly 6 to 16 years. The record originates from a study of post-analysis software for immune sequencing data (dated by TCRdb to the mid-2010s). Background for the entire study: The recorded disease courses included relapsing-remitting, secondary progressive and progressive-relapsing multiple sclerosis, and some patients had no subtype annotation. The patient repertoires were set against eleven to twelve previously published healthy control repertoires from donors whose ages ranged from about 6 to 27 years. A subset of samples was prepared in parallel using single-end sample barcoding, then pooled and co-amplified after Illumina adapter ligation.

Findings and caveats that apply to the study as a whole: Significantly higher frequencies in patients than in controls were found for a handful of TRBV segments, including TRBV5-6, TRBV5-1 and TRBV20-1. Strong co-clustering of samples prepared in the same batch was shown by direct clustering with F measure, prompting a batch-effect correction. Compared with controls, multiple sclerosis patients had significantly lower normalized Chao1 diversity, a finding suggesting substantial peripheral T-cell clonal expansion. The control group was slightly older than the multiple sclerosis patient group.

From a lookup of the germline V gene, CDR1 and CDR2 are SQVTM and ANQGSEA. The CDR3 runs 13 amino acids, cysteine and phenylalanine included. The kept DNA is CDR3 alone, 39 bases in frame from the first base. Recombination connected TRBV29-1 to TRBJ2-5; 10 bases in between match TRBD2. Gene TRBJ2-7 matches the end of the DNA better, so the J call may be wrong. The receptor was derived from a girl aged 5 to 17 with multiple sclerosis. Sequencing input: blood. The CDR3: CSASGTSVYEQYF. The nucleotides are TGCAGCGCTTCCGGGACTAGCGTGTACGAGCAGTACTTC.